This TCR beta chain was retrieved from a study of T cell changes during pregnancy in multiple sclerosis (dated by TCRdb to about 2019). Turning to the overall study: The study looked at changes in the T cell repertoire across pregnancy in women with multiple sclerosis.

The CDR3 contains 16 residues, cysteine and phenylalanine counted. CDR3 DNA only is kept here, 48 bases in frame from base 1. CDR1 and CDR2 are read off the germline V gene (reference sequence) as LNHDA and SQIVND. Germline trimming: 10 bases from V, 1 base from J; junction bases outside gene matches: 13. Receptors were amplified or captured by the immunoSEQ multiplex PCR assay. TCRdb provides this immuneACCESS table in a form limited to in-frame rearrangements. Some clones are lacking; in checked studies, under half of them reflect an unresolved V gene, and why the rest are absent is not known. The sample profile shows around 50,000 clones; more than 80% of them were found once. Roughly 8.5% of the sample is in the top ten clones. With respect to this clone: No cognate antigen has been identified for it. One base away there is no much larger clone; base qualities are not given.

The chain is assembled from TRBV19 and TRBJ1-1; 9 middle bases align to TRBD1. This clonotype was obtained from a female donor with multiple sclerosis, enrolled in a pregnancy study. The source was CD8+ T cells from peripheral blood mononuclear cells, collected in the second trimester of pregnancy. The CDR3 reads CATSDPGQGPNTEAFF. The DNA sequence is TGTGCCACTTCCGATCCGGGACAGGGCCCGAACACTGAAGCTTTCTTT.